This TCR beta chain appears in the sequencing data of a study of T cell responses to AZD1222 COVID-19 vaccine. Overall study findings and caveats: All repertoire sampling was performed exclusively after the peak T cell response. White British people made up most donors, females outnumbered males, and clonal diversity was possibly underestimated.

This table comes from immunoSEQ multiplex PCR, and its TCRdb copy is limited to in-frame clones, with some not included. Among roughly 160,000 clones listed, around 90% were seen once. The CDR3 consists of 13 residues. V shed 1 base and J shed 3 bases, with 10 bases lying between them. The V gene's germline CDR1 is SQVTM and CDR2 ANQGSEA. Comments on this clone: The antigen is not known.

Sample: peripheral blood, taken on day 0 of AZD1222 vaccination. This sequence originates from an adult in good health. V usage is TRBV29-1 and J usage is TRBJ2-7; D not certain. Here the CDR3 reads CSVEVGNFYEQYF. The CDR3 nucleotides read TGCAGCGTTGAAGTCGGCAACTTCTACGAGCAGTACTTC.